This T cell receptor beta chain was obtained from a study of blood T cell repertoires in COVID-19. As for the study in general: Samples representing acute and convalescent COVID-19 were sourced from the United States, Italy and Spain. T cells, B-cell-depleted T cells, or PBMCs supplied cDNA or gDNA.

Per the germline V gene, CDR1 is MNHEY and CDR2 is SVGAGI. The V end was cut by 5 bases, the J end by 0 bases, with 10 bases between. The CDR3 spans 15 residues. Study processing details: Estimation of nucleated cell counts relied on the amplification of reference gene primers. Data came from immunoSEQ multiplex PCR; TCRdb stores just in-frame clones and leaves some out. V and J calls and clone size are those listed in that table; D and trimming were worked out from the DNA. The table includes 150,000 to 200,000 clones, 87% detected once. Seattle patients were enrolled while actively infected and followed longitudinally.

This chain links TRBV6-5 with TRBJ2-2, with D tentatively TRBD1 (5 bases). The receptor was isolated from a woman in her seventies with COVID-19, enrolled during active disease. The sample was peripheral blood. CDR3: CASSRQGANTGELFF. The CDR3 bases are TGTGCCAGCAGTCGGCAGGGCGCGAACACCGGGGAGCTGTTTTTT.